This T cell receptor beta chain was documented in a study of T cells expressing NK-cell markers. Study information: The study sequenced eight donors, seven HCMV-seropositive and one seronegative. Study-level results: The CD3+CD56-NKG2C+ fraction was also led by these clonotypes in a few donors. Of the CD8+ T cell pool in about 6 donors, roughly 1.0-8% was accounted for by dominant NKG2C+ clonotypes.

In germline, CDR1 is SEHNR, CDR2 FQNEAQ (reference sequence). This CDR3 spans 13 amino acids. Regarding this clonotype: Its target is not known.

With UMIs, 5'RACE template switching was used to make TCR beta cDNA. From the 5' RACE reads, TCRdb lists one entry per CDR3 protein and no DNA. The sample has about 390,000 distinct CDR3 sequences; the top ten hold about 10%. The origin of this receptor is a woman aged 50 to 65 in good health. Input material: blood T cells: a sorted CD56 or NKG2C T cell subset, CD4+ or CD8+ T cells, or bulk PBMC T cells (not recorded which). The rearrangement joins TRBV7-9 to TRBJ1-5; checking the TCRdb D call of TRBD1 is not possible without DNA. The CDR3 loop reads CASSQGGDQPQHF. The entire variable domain, with the rest obtained from reference TRBV7-9 and TRBJ1-5, is as follows: DTGVSQNPRHKITKRGQNVTFRCDPISEHNRLYWYRQTLGQGPEFLTYFQNEAQLEKSRLLSDRFSAERPKGSFSTLEIQRTEQGDSAMYLCASSQGGDQPQHFGDGTRLSIL.